The 12 T cell receptor beta chains reported below all come from one sample, sequenced in a study of STAT5B mutations in CD4+ large granular lymphocyte leukemia. Clones were read by immunoSEQ multiplex PCR, and TCRdb kept only the in-frame ones, dropping some. The table shows 40,000 or so clones, with around 75% occurring only once. The sample taken for sequencing was CD4+ T cells from blood buffy coats. Every receptor here comes from a human donor in good health.

V is TRBV25-1 and J is TRBJ2-1; unclear D gene. Trimming shortened V by 1 base and J by 7 bases, and 11 bases separated the two germline ends. CDR3 size: 14 residues. Germline values: CDR1 MGHDK, CDR2 SYGVNS. In nucleotides, the CDR3 is TGTGCCAGCAGTGAATGGGCCCTAGGTAATGAGCAGTTCTTC. It specifies CASSEWALGNEQFF.

V is TRBV5-4 and J is TRBJ2-5; 8 nucleotides line up with TRBD1. V shed 2 bases and J 4 bases; nucleotides not matched to a gene: 4. CDR1 is SGHNT, CDR2 YYREEE, per germline (reference sequence). This CDR3 spans 14 amino acids. CDR3 amino acids: CASSFPTGGETQYF. The DNA for the CDR3 is TGTGCCAGCAGCTTTCCTACAGGGGGAGAGACCCAGTACTTC.

This chain uses TRBV5-4 with TRBJ2-2; D is unresolved. Trimming took off 2 bases at V and 2 bases at J, with 7 bases between the two ends. CDR1 and CDR2 from the germline V gene are SGHNT and YYREEE (reference sequence). This CDR3 spans 14 amino acids. In DNA form, the CDR3 reads TGTGCCAGCAGCTTATGGGGAAACACCGGGGAGCTGTTTTTT. Its translation: CASSLWGNTGELFF. Using reference TRBV5-4 and TRBJ2-2 for the parts outside the CDR3, the full variable domain is ETGVTQSPTHLIKTRGQQVTLRCSSQSGHNTVSWYQQALGQGPQFIFQYYREEENGRGNFPPRFSGLQFPNYSSELNVNALELDDSALYLCASSLWGNTGELFFGEGSRLTVL.

CDR3 DNA: TGTGCCATCAGTGAGTCCAGGGGGTCAGAGACCCAGTACTTC. Amino acids: CAISESRGSETQYF. The chain recombines TRBV10-3 with TRBJ2-5; 7 nucleotides match TRBD1. Losses at the gene ends were 0 bases for V and 4 bases for J; bases not matched to a gene: 2. The CDR3 is 14 amino acids. Germline-derived CDR1 and CDR2 are ENHRY and SYGVKD.

Here the CDR3 DNA reads TGTGCCAGCAGCTTAGTCCCCAATAAGAACACTGAAGCTTTCTTT. The encoded protein is CASSLVPNKNTEAFF. The rearrangement joins TRBV7-9 to TRBJ1-1; D is unresolved. Germline CDR1 and CDR2: SEHNR and FQNEAQ (reference sequence). The CDR3 sequence is 15 residues long. Deletions cut 1 base from V and 1 base from J, with 10 bases between. Drawing the rest from reference TRBV7-9 and TRBJ1-1, the complete variable domain is DTGVSQNPRHKITKRGQNVTFRCDPISEHNRLYWYRQTLGQGPEFLTYFQNEAQLEKSRLLSDRFSAERPKGSFSTLEIQRTEQGDSAMYLCASSLVPNKNTEAFFGQGTRLTVV.

This chain joins TRBV4-3 and TRBJ2-1; 7 bases match TRBD2. CDR3 length: 15 residues. Losses at the gene ends were 4 bases for V and 0 bases for J; bases not matched to a gene: 3. CDR1 and CDR2 (germline): LGHNA, YSLEER. CDR3 amino acids: CASSPQRDSYNEQFF. The CDR3 DNA sequence: TGCGCCAGCAGCCCCCAGCGGGACTCCTACAATGAGCAGTTCTTC.

This clone appeared a single time. The CDR3, as DNA: TGCGCCAGCAGCCAAGAGAGGCAGGGCCCCTGGGAGACCCAGTACTTC. This sequence encodes CASSQERQGPWETQYF. The chain recombines TRBV4-1 with TRBJ2-5; TRBD1 is a possible D gene (5 bases). With 0 bases removed from V and 5 bases from J, the gap between germline ends came to 16 bases. The germline gives CDR1 MGHRA, CDR2 YSYEKL. The length of the CDR3 is 16 residues.

The chain has TRBV7-6 and TRBJ2-7; D is possibly TRBD2 (7 bases). Germline values: CDR1 SGHVS, CDR2 FNYEAQ. The CDR3 contains 13 residues. V lost 3 bases, J lost 3 bases, and 9 bases lay in between. The CDR3 DNA reads as TGTGCCAGCAGCTTCGGGGGGCTCTACGAGCAGTACTTC. Translation gives CASSFGGLYEQYF.

The chain links TRBV11-2 to TRBJ1-1, with D perhaps TRBD1 (5 bases). CDR3 length equals 14 residues. Trimming took off 3 bases at V and 2 bases at J, with 10 bases between the two ends. Germline assignment: CDR1 SGHAT and CDR2 FQNNGV. CDR3 region: CASSFGRENTEAFF. The DNA for the CDR3 is TGTGCCAGCAGCTTTGGCAGGGAAAACACTGAAGCTTTCTTT.

Only a few counts were recorded for this clone. The V and J genes are TRBV19 and TRBJ1-1; 7 nucleotides match TRBD1. This CDR3 has 14 amino acids. CDR1 is LNHDA, CDR2 SQIVND, per germline (reference sequence). V lost 7 bases and J lost 6; bases outside the gene matches: 11. CDR3 protein: CASTFDRERAEAFF. Here the CDR3 DNA reads TGTGCCAGTACCTTTGACAGGGAGCGAGCTGAAGCTTTCTTT. The entire variable domain, with the rest obtained from reference TRBV19 and TRBJ1-1, is as follows: DGGITQSPKYLFRKEGQNVTLSCEQNLNHDAMYWYRQDPGQGLRLIYYSQIVNDFQKGDIAEGYSVSREKKESFPLTVTSAQKNPTAFYLCASTFDRERAEAFFGQGTRLTVV.

The rearrangement uses TRBV18 and TRBJ1-5; the D gene is possibly TRBD1 (6 bases). Per germline, CDR1 KGHSH and CDR2 LQKENI. The CDR3 loop spans 14 amino acids. V gave up 2 bases and J gave up 4 bases, with 9 bases separating them. DNA of the CDR3: TGTGCCAGCTCACCAGGGGGCGTAAATCAGCCCCAGCATTTT. Translated, it gives CASSPGGVNQPQHF.

The rearrangement joins TRBV9 to TRBJ2-5, with 10 bases fitting TRBD1. The junction had 3 bases not matched to a gene; V was cut back by 4 bases and J by 3 bases. The V gene's germline CDR1 is SGDLS and CDR2 YYNGEE. This CDR3 is 14 amino acids long. The CDR3 DNA is TGTGCCAGCAGCCGGACAGGGGGGAAAGAGACCCAGTACTTC. It is translated as CASSRTGGKETQYF.